This is a list of T cell receptor beta chains from one sample in a study of blood T cell repertoires in COVID-19. Repertoires were generated with immunoSEQ multiplex PCR, while TCRdb's copy carries only in-frame clones and drops some. The data hold 55,000 to 65,000 clones, with just under 85% observed a single time. Sequenced material: peripheral blood. The receptors originated from a man in his sixties with acute or convalescent COVID-19. Both conserved end residues are part of each CDR3. Each record gives: clone size, V gene, D gene, J gene, CDR3 DNA, CDR3 protein. D genes are given only for firm matches. Clone sizes are given selectively: once, few, many, or a class where the clone is expanded.

>NA|TRBV7-2|NA|TRBJ1-4
TGTGCCAGCAGCAAAGACAGAGCAGTTAATGAAAAACTGTTTTTT
CASSKDRAVNEKLFF
>NA|TRBV27|NA|TRBJ2-7
TGTGCCAGCCGATTCGCCCTATCGGGGGTAACCTACGAGCAGTACTTC
CASRFALSGVTYEQYF
>NA|TRBV7-9|TRBD1|TRBJ1-2
TGTGCCAGCAGCTTAGGGACGGGACAGGGGAACTATGGCTACACCTTC
CASSLGTGQGNYGYTF
>NA|TRBV29-1|NA|TRBJ2-7
TGCAGCGTGAAACTTGGTAACGAGCAGTACTTC
CSVKLGNEQYF
>NA|TRBV18|NA|TRBJ1-6
TGTGCCAGCTCACCAGAGGGGGAGGGTTCACCCCTCCACTTT
CASSPEGEGSPLHF
>NA|TRBV7-2|NA|TRBJ2-5
TGTGCCAGCAGCTTAGTGTGGGGGCGGCAAGAGACCCAGTACTTC
CASSLVWGRQETQYF
>NA|TRBV5-1|TRBD2|TRBJ2-5
TGCGCCAGCAGCTTGGCACTAGCGGGGGAGACCCAGTACTTC
CASSLALAGETQYF
>NA|TRBV19|TRBD2|TRBJ2-1
TGTGCCAGTAGTCCGGGACTAGCGGGGGGGAGCTCCTACAATGAGCAGTTCTTC
CASSPGLAGGSSYNEQFF
>NA|TRBV18|NA|TRBJ1-3
TGTGCCAGCTCACCAGGCTCCGGAAACACCATATATTTT
CASSPGSGNTIYF
>NA|TRBV28|TRBD2|TRBJ2-7
TGTGCCAGCGTAACTAGCGGGGGGCCCCCCTACGAGCAGTACTTC
CASVTSGGPPYEQYF
>once|TRBV9|TRBD1|TRBJ2-2
TGTGCCAGCAGCGCCGACAGGGGCGCCGGGGAGCTGTTTTTT
CASSADRGAGELFF